Below, 30 T cell receptor beta chains from the same sample are listed, as sequenced in a study of T cell changes during pregnancy in multiple sclerosis. Profiled with immunoSEQ multiplex PCR; TCRdb holds only in-frame clones, not every one. Found here are roughly 35,000 clones, under 95% of them singletons; the top ten hold 0.4% to 0.5%. The specimen comprised CD4+ T cells from peripheral blood mononuclear cells, sampled after pregnancy. The receptors were sampled from a female donor with multiple sclerosis, enrolled in a pregnancy study.

This chain connects TRBV5-1 to TRBJ2-3, with D perhaps TRBD2 (5 bases). Trimming removed 0 bases at V and 2 bases at J, with 13 bases between. The CDR3 covers 16 residues. Per the germline V gene, CDR1 is SGHRS and CDR2 is YFSETQ. The CDR3 protein is CASSLELRANTDTQYF. The CDR3 region has the DNA TGCGCCAGCAGCTTGGAATTGCGGGCTAACACAGATACGCAGTATTTT.

The rearrangement links TRBV27 to TRBJ2-1, with D unclear. The CDR3 covers 14 residues. CDR1 MNHEY and CDR2 SMNVEV come from the germline V gene (reference sequence). The germline V and J ends were trimmed by 2 bases and 3 bases, with 8 bases remaining between them. This CDR3 reads CASSLALVYNEQFF. The CDR3 DNA is TGTGCCAGCAGTTTAGCTCTAGTCTACAATGAGCAGTTCTTC.

This rearrangement joins TRBV5-4 to TRBJ1-1; tentatively, D is TRBD1 (6 bases). Trimming removed 0 bases at V and 7 bases at J, with 13 bases between. This CDR3 region has 14 residues. Germline CDR1 reads SGHNT; CDR2 reads YYREEE (reference sequence). In nucleotides, the CDR3 is TGTGCCAGCAGCTTGGTGGGGGCGGGCGGTGAAGCTTTCTTT. Amino acid sequence: CASSLVGAGGEAFF.

CDR3 sequence reads: CASSLDLTDTQYF. CDR3 DNA: TGTGCCAGCAGCTTAGATCTCACAGATACGCAGTATTTT. This rearrangement joins TRBV11-2 to TRBJ2-3; D gene ambiguous. The V gene's germline CDR1 is SGHAT and CDR2 FQNNGV. The CDR3 length is 13 residues. The V and J ends lost 0 bases and 2 bases respectively, with 3 bases between them.

The chain is built from TRBV7-2 and TRBJ2-6; TRBD2 might be the D (5 bases). V was shortened by 4 bases and J by 1 base, with 14 bases between the two germline ends. The CDR3 spans 17 residues. CDR1 SGHTA and CDR2 FQGNSA come from the germline V gene. Written as DNA, the CDR3 is TGTGCCAGCAGCTCGCAAACTAGGTTATCTGGGGCCAACGTCCTGACTTTC. It codes for CASSSQTRLSGANVLTF.

The genes are TRBV6-4 and TRBJ2-2; a possible D gene is TRBD1 (5 bases). V was pared by 4 bases and J by 3 bases, with 6 bases between. CDR1 is MRHNA, CDR2 SNTAGT, per germline. This CDR3 has 13 amino acids. DNA of the CDR3: TGTGCCAGCAGTGCAGGGTACACCGGGGAGCTGTTTTTT. As protein: CASSAGYTGELFF.

The V call is TRBV5-1, the J call TRBJ2-7; 15 nucleotides line up with TRBD2. The germline CDR1 and CDR2 sequences are SGHRS and YFSETQ. The V segment lost 4 bases and the J segment 6 bases; nucleotides outside the gene matches: 20. The CDR3 is 20 amino acids. The DNA of the CDR3 is TGCGCCAGCAGCCGGACAGGGACTAGCGGGAGGTCGACAATCCTGGTCGAGCAGTACTTC. Translating gives CASSRTGTSGRSTILVEQYF.

The chain couples TRBV28 to TRBJ1-2; possible D gene TRBD1, 6 bases. With 11 bases removed from V and 0 bases from J, the gap between germline ends came to 13 bases. This CDR3 has 13 amino acids. Looked up from germline, CDR1 is MDHEN and CDR2 is SYDVKM. This CDR3 reads CAVEDRSNYGYTF. CDR3 nucleotide sequence: TGTGCCGTGGAGGACAGATCTAACTATGGCTACACCTTC.

This chain links TRBV30 with TRBJ2-3; D may be TRBD1 (6 bases). The CDR3 is made up of 14 amino acids. V lost 0 bases and J lost 3, with 10 bases in between. Germline V CDR1 and CDR2: GTSNPN, SVGIG (reference sequence). CDR3 loop: CAWSVGQFTDTQYF. Here the CDR3 DNA reads TGTGCCTGGAGTGTTGGACAGTTTACAGATACGCAGTATTTT.

The genes are TRBV21-1 and TRBJ2-7; the D call TRBD1 from the table was never checked on the DNA. TRBV21-1 is tagged as a pseudogene. The CDR3 runs 19 residues. The CDR3 sequence: CASSKGGPRKRGPNDEQYF. In DNA, the CDR3 is TGTGCCAGCAGCAAAGGAGGTCCCAGGAAAAGGGGTCCTAACGACGAGCAGTACTTC.

The count of this clone is one. V gene TRBV5-4 combines with J gene TRBJ1-4; 8 positions match TRBD1. Germline V gives CDR1 SGHNT, CDR2 YYREEE (reference sequence). The CDR3 totals 15 residues. The J segment lost 6 bases and the V segment lost 4 bases, leaving 8 bases of the junction unmatched. CDR3 DNA sequence: TGTGCCAGCAGCGTTTCTCAGGGGGCGCATGAAAAACTGTTTTTT. It specifies CASSVSQGAHEKLFF.

The chain employs TRBV9 and TRBJ2-5; possibly TRBD2 for D (6 bases). V dropped 0 bases and J dropped 4 bases, with 13 bases sitting between them. CDR3 length: 15 residues. Germline V gene lookup returns CDR1 SGDLS and CDR2 YYNGEE. The DNA of the CDR3 is TGTGCCAGCAGCGTAGACGGGAGTTCGAGAGAGACCCAGTACTTC. This translates into CASSVDGSSRETQYF. Complete variable domain (other parts from reference TRBV9 and TRBJ2-5): DSGVTQTPKHLITATGQRVTLRCSPRSGDLSVYWYQQSLDQGLQFLIQYYNGEERAKGNILERFSAQQFPDLHSELNLSSLELGDSALYFCASSVDGSSRETQYFGPGTRLLVL.

V usage is TRBV4-2 and J usage is TRBJ2-3, with 9 positions matching TRBD2. The CDR3 sequence is 15 residues long. CDR1 and CDR2 (germline): LGHNA, YNFKEQ. The ends lost 1 base at V and 6 bases at J; junction bases unmatched: 5. For the CDR3, the DNA is TGTGCCAGCAGCCAAGCTAGCGGGGTGGGGGATACGCAGTATTTT. It translates to CASSQASGVGDTQYF.

The V gene is TRBV6-1, the J gene TRBJ2-1; perhaps TRBD2 as D (5 bases). The V end lost 5 bases, the J end lost 1 base, and 12 bases lay between the germline ends. The CDR3 is 15 amino acids. Per germline, CDR1 MNHNS and CDR2 SASEGT. For the CDR3, the DNA is TGTGCCAGCAGTCCCCGAACGGGGTCCTACAATGAGCAGTTCTTC. It codes for CASSPRTGSYNEQFF.

This chain uses TRBV25-1 with TRBJ2-7, with 7 bases lining up with TRBD1. The CDR3 has 13 amino acids. Germline V lookup: CDR1 MGHDK, CDR2 SYGVNS. The V segment lost 10 bases and the J segment 3 bases; nucleotides outside the gene matches: 9. The CDR3 DNA reads as TGTGCCACCAGGACAGGTGCCAACTACGAGCAGTACTTC. This encodes CATRTGANYEQYF.

In this sample, this clone turned up a few times. The chain is built from TRBV7-3 and TRBJ1-1, with unresolved D. CDR3 length: 13 amino acids. V gave up 5 bases and J gave up 5 bases, with 12 bases separating them. CDR1 and CDR2 (germline): SGHTA, FQGTGA. Here the CDR3 DNA reads TGTGCCAGCAGCCCTAGAAGGGAGACTGAAGCTTTCTTT. Amino acids: CASSPRRETEAFF.

The V and J genes are TRBV12-5 and TRBJ1-5, with a possible D match to TRBD1 (6 bases). V gave up 1 base and J gave up 3 bases, with 10 bases separating them. Germline loops: CDR1 LGHNT, CDR2 FRNRAP. The length of the CDR3 is 15 residues. CDR3 sequence reads: CASGLAGQFNQPQHF. CDR3 nucleotides: TGTGCTAGTGGTTTGGCCGGACAGTTCAATCAGCCCCAGCATTTT.

The V and J genes are TRBV4-2 and TRBJ2-1; 7 nucleotides agree with TRBD2. CDR1 is LGHNA and CDR2 is YNFKEQ in the germline V gene. With V trimmed by 1 base and J by 4 bases, 16 bases remained unmatched. CDR3 size: 19 residues. The CDR3 reads CASSQGGLGGRVQYNEQFF. In nucleotides, the CDR3 is TGTGCCAGCAGCCAAGGAGGACTCGGGGGGAGGGTCCAATACAATGAGCAGTTCTTC.

The J gene is TRBJ2-3, the V gene TRBV15; maybe TRBD1 (5 bases). Trimming removed 8 bases at V and 5 bases at J, with 11 bases between. The CDR3 covers 12 residues. Germline V lookup: CDR1 LNHNV, CDR2 YYDKDF (reference sequence). CDR3: CATGAQKDTQYF. CDR3 nucleotide sequence: TGTGCCACCGGGGCCCAAAAAGATACGCAGTATTTT.

This chain joins TRBV6-1 and TRBJ1-5, with TRBD1 identical over 7 bases. With 4 bases clipped from V and 4 bases from J, the junction kept 13 bases outside the gene matches. Germline-derived CDR1 and CDR2 are MNHNS and SASEGT. The CDR3 length is 17 residues. The CDR3 DNA reads as TGTGCCAGCAGTGGGAGACAGGGTCCGAGGGTAAATCAGCCCCAGCATTTT. This encodes CASSGRQGPRVNQPQHF.

The chain employs TRBV5-1 and TRBJ1-1, with D unresolved. Looked up from germline, CDR1 is SGHRS and CDR2 is YFSETQ. The ends were cut back, 0 bases at V and 0 bases at J, with 9 bases in the middle. The CDR3 extends over 15 amino acids. CDR3 nucleotide sequence: TGCGCCAGCAGCTTGGATGGCAGGATGAACACTGAAGCTTTCTTT. Amino acids: CASSLDGRMNTEAFF.

V gene TRBV19 combines with J gene TRBJ1-2; a possible D gene is TRBD1 (5 bases). V was shortened by 7 bases and J by 7 bases, with 19 bases between the two germline ends. The CDR3 is made up of 14 amino acids. Germline V gene data show CDR1 as LNHDA and CDR2 as SQIVND (reference sequence). This CDR3 is CASTSGELRVGYTF. CDR3 DNA sequence: TGTGCCAGTACCTCGGGGGAGCTGCGCGTTGGCTACACCTTC.

The chain combines TRBV7-9 with TRBJ2-1; D unresolved. Trimming took off 5 bases at V and 2 bases at J, with 10 bases between the two ends. Germline V gene lookup returns CDR1 SEHNR and CDR2 FQNEAQ (reference sequence). The CDR3 is 14 residues long. DNA for the CDR3: TGTGCCAGCAGCCCCCCGGTGACCTACAATGAGCAGTTCTTC. Translating gives CASSPPVTYNEQFF.

The CDR3 reads CASSSLGGGHYEQYF. The CDR3 DNA follows: TGTGCCAGCAGCTCGCTCGGCGGGGGGCACTACGAGCAGTACTTC. This chain uses TRBV5-6 with TRBJ2-7; TRBD2 matches 8 bases. CDR1 and CDR2 from the germline V gene are SGHDT and YYEEEE. The CDR3 has 15 amino acids. V trimming: 3 bases; J trimming: 3 bases; junction bases outside the gene matches: 8.

CDR3 nucleotides: TGCGCCAGCAGCTTGGGCAAGGGAGGGGCTGAAGCTTTCTTT. It translates to CASSLGKGGAEAFF. The chain recombines TRBV5-1 with TRBJ1-1; D may be TRBD1 (5 bases). Trimming took 0 bases from V and 6 from J, leaving 12 bases between them. Germline lookup yields CDR1 SGHRS and CDR2 YFSETQ. The CDR3 spans 14 residues.

The chain joins TRBV29-1 to TRBJ1-2; 8 nucleotides agree with TRBD1. Germline-derived CDR1 and CDR2 are SQVTM and ANQGSEA. The junction had 12 bases not matched to a gene; V was cut back by 3 bases and J by 0 bases. The CDR3 length is 17 residues. CDR3 DNA: TGCAGCGTTGATGACAGGGGCCGAACCCTGACTAACTATGGCTACACCTTC. This codes for CSVDDRGRTLTNYGYTF.

V and J are TRBV5-4 and TRBJ2-1; TRBD2 agrees at 9 bases. Germline loops: CDR1 SGHNT, CDR2 YYREEE (reference sequence). The ends lost 0 bases at V and 7 bases at J; junction bases unmatched: 8. The CDR3 contains 16 residues. The CDR3, as DNA: TGTGCCAGCAGCTTGGCCTTAGCGGGGGCAAGGAATGAGCAGTTCTTC. It yields the protein CASSLALAGARNEQFF.

The chain uses TRBV28 and TRBJ2-1; possibly TRBD2 for D (6 bases). CDR3 length equals 15 residues. V was trimmed by 5 bases and J by 10 bases, leaving 21 bases between them. Germline CDR1 reads MDHEN; CDR2 reads SYDVKM. The CDR3 bases are TGTGCCAGCAGTCCCATGGGACTGGTGATGGGGGAGCAGTTCTTC. This sequence encodes CASSPMGLVMGEQFF.

V is TRBV29-1 and J is TRBJ2-5; 7 bases match TRBD1. CDR3 length equals 15 residues. Trimming took 4 bases from V and 7 from J; bases not matched to a gene: 15. Germline V gives CDR1 SQVTM, CDR2 ANQGSEA. CDR3 sequence: CSVVVPTGQLGTQYF. The CDR3 bases are TGCAGCGTTGTTGTCCCCACGGGACAGTTGGGGACCCAGTACTTC. Full variable domain (remainder filled in from reference TRBV29-1 and TRBJ2-5): SAVISQKPSRDICQRGTSLTIQCQVDSQVTMMFWYRQQPGQSLTLIATANQGSEATYESGFVIDKFPISRPNLTFSTLTVSNMSPEDSSIYLCSVVVPTGQLGTQYFGPGTRLLVL.

The rearrangement joins TRBV29-1 to TRBJ1-1; 8 bases agree with TRBD1. V gave up 3 bases and J gave up 7 bases; unmatched junction bases: 4. CDR3 length: 12 amino acids. Looked up from germline, CDR1 is SQVTM and CDR2 is ANQGSEA. As DNA, the CDR3 is TGCAGCGTTGATCCAGGGGGCGTTGAAGCTTTCTTT. This codes for CSVDPGGVEAFF.